This TCR beta chain was sequenced for a study of identifying expanded T cells in peripheral blood. Regarding the study as a whole: Variance in clone template counts between approximately two-week samples significantly increased with total template count across all healthy donors. Technical replicates showed roughly 1.2 changed clones; two weeks about 16; four weeks 19.

As concerns this clone: Antigen: not known.

The CDR3 totals 16 residues. Germline V CDR1 and CDR2: SGDLS, YYNGEE. Trimming took 4 bases from V and 2 from J; bases not matched to a gene: 9. Using immunoSEQ multiplex PCR, the repertoire was profiled, and TCRdb retains in-frame clones only, with some absent. The sample consists of under 150,000 clones, 65% to 90% of them appearing once. During the collection period, no donor immune events like infections were recorded. The V and J genes are TRBV9 and TRBJ2-3, with 8 bases fitting TRBD2. The receptor comes from a person aged 18 to 75 in good health. The sequencing sample was made of blood. The CDR3 nucleotides are TGTGCCAGCAGCTCACGGGGAGCGGGAGCCACAGATACGCAGTATTTT. It is translated as CASSSRGAGATDTQYF.